This T cell receptor (beta chain) was observed in a study of T cells in Graves' hyperthyroidism and ophthalmopathy. Overall study results and limits: Peripheral blood also featured most of the thyroid clonotypes expanded above 0.001. The model made its ophthalmopathy prediction, and onset followed a median around 6.5 months later.

Patients between 18 and 65 years old had hyperthyroidism, newly diagnosed and lasting under 2 months. Around 10 ml fresh peripheral blood yielded the PBMCs. CDR1 and CDR2 (germline): MDHEN, SYDVKM. V lost 9 bases to trimming and J lost 1 base, with 15 bases between them. This CDR3 is 14 amino acids long. This clonotype was seen repeatedly, ten times or more. Antigen specificity is unknown. From RNA transcripts, TCR beta CDR3 regions were amplified. The HTBI primer set was used in a first-round RT-PCR of the TCR CDR3. TCRdb reprocessed the multiplex PCR reads via MiXCR and lists one record per CDR3 protein. The profile shows about 280,000 distinct CDR3 sequences, 25% to 30% of them singletons.

This chain connects TRBV28 to TRBJ2-5; D is possibly TRBD2 (6 bases). The sequencing sample was made of blood. This sequence originates from a man aged 35-49 years with Graves' hyperthyroidism that later progressed to Graves' ophthalmopathy. In DNA form, the CDR3 reads TGTGCCAGTTTCAGAGGAGGGCCCCAAGAGACCCAGTACTTC. Amino acids: CASFRGGPQETQYF.